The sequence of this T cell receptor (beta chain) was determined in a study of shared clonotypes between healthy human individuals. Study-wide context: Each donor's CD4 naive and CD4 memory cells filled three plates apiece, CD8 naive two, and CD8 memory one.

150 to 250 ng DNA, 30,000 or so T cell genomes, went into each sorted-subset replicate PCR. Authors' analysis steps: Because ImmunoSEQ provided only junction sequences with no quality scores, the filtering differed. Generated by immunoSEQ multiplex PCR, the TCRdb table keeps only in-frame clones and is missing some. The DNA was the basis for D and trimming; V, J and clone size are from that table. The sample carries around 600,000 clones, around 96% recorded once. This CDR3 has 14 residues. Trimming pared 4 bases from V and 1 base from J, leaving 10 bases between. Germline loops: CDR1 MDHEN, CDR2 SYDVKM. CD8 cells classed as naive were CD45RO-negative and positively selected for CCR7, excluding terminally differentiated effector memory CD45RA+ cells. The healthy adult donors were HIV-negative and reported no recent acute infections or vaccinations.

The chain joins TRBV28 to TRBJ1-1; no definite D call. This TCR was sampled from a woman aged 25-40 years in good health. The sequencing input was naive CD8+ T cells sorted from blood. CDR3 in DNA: TGTGCCAGCAGTTCACTGTGGGCGAACACTGAAGCTTTCTTT. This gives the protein CASSSLWANTEAFF.